The 25 T cell receptor beta chains presented below share a single source sample, sequenced in a study of blood T cells in healthy people across ages. Through a sample-barcoded 5' primer and a J-beta primer mix, a second PCR was run for roughly 6 to 12 cycles. A single record per CDR3 protein comes from TCRdb applying MiXCR to the 5' RACE reads. Here the sample spans fewer than 1,000,000 distinct CDR3 sequences, roughly 44% being singletons. Sequenced input: blood. These receptors all come from a man aged 60 to 75 in good health.

The V and J genes are TRBV9 and TRBJ2-2, with D possibly matching TRBD1 (5 bases). V gave up 2 bases and J gave up 0 bases, with 11 bases separating them. Germline values: CDR1 SGDLS, CDR2 YYNGEE. CDR3 size: 16 residues. CDR3 amino acids: CASSVRIGANTGELFF. CDR3 sequence (DNA): TGTGCCAGCAGCGTGAGGATAGGGGCGAACACCGGGGAGCTGTTTTTT.

J is TRBJ2-7 and V is TRBV20-1; a weak D match, TRBD1 (6 bases). CDR3 length equals 14 residues. Germline-derived CDR1 and CDR2 are DFQATT and SNEGSKA (reference sequence). With 3 bases removed from V and 1 base from J, the gap between germline ends came to 13 bases. In DNA form, the CDR3 reads TGCAGTGCTAGTTGGTCTCAGGGGTCCTACGAGCAGTACTTC. Its translation is CSASWSQGSYEQYF.

This clonotype is a singleton in its sample. The chain joins TRBV18 to TRBJ2-1; D gene ambiguous. The DNA end favors TRBJ2-7, so the J call may be wrong. CDR3 length: 16 residues. The germline V gene has CDR1 KGHSH and CDR2 LQKENI. CDR3 protein: CASSPQVGNSYNEQYF. The CDR3 DNA reads TGTGCCAGCTCACCTCAGGTAGGGAACTCCTACAATGAGCAGTACTTC.

This clonotype appeared a few times. J is TRBJ2-1 and V is TRBV24-1; maybe TRBD2 (5 bases). The CDR3 has 13 residues. Trimming left V 1 base short and J 8 bases short, with 8 bases between. Germline CDR1 reads KGHDR; CDR2 reads SFDVKD. This CDR3 reads CATSDFLGDEQFF. The CDR3 DNA is TGTGCCACCAGTGATTTTTTGGGAGATGAGCAGTTCTTC.

This clonotype was counted a few times. The CDR3 nucleotides read TGTGCCAGCAGCCCGAGGGGACTAGCGGGGCAAGAGACCCAGTACTTC. It yields the protein CASSPRGLAGQETQYF. This sequence joins TRBV12-3 or TRBV12-4 and TRBJ2-5; 13 positions match TRBD2. The junction had 6 bases not matched to a gene; V was cut back by 6 bases and J by 2 bases. This CDR3 is 16 amino acids long.

This clonotype was counted between two and nine times. The V call is TRBV12-3 or TRBV12-4, the J call TRBJ2-7; TRBD1 matches 9 bases. The J call may be in error: the DNA end matches TRBJ2-4 better. CDR3 size: 14 residues. The CDR3 reads CASSPGTGRDIQYF. In DNA form, the CDR3 reads TGTGCCAGCAGCCCCGGGACAGGGAGGGACATTCAGTACTTC.

A few counts support this clonotype. The V gene is TRBV6-5, the J gene TRBJ2-5; 7 positions match TRBD1. V shed 6 bases, J shed 5 bases, and the junction held 9 bases outside the gene matches. Per the germline V gene, CDR1 is MNHEY and CDR2 is SVGAGI. This CDR3 is built from 14 residues. CDR3 DNA sequence: TGTGCCAGCAGCAAACGACAGGGATATGAGACCCAGTACTTC. It yields the protein CASSKRQGYETQYF.

A few counts support this clonotype. The chain recombines TRBV5-6 with TRBJ2-1; no definite D call. Per germline, CDR1 SGHDT and CDR2 YYEEEE. This CDR3 contains 16 residues. The V end lost 0 bases, the J end lost 6 bases, and 16 bases lay between the germline ends. The CDR3 loop is CASSLGVGLPSNEQFF. The CDR3 region has the DNA TGTGCCAGCAGCTTGGGGGTGGGATTACCTAGCAATGAGCAGTTCTTC.

This clonotype was counted only a few times. This may stem from a read error, because a much larger clone lies one nucleotide away. The chain is built from TRBV4-2 and TRBJ2-1, with 10 bases lining up with TRBD2. The end of the DNA fits TRBJ2-7 better, so the J call may be wrong. The CDR3 runs to 17 residues. The germline V gene encodes CDR1 LGHNA and CDR2 YNFKEQ. The CDR3 DNA reads as TGTGCCAGCAGCCAAGTGTCTAGCGGGGGCGCCTACAATGAGCAGTACTTC. Amino acid sequence: CASSQVSSGGAYNEQYF.

The chain has TRBV4-3 and TRBJ2-2, with TRBD1 as a possible D gene (5 bases). The V end was cut by 4 bases, the J end by 3 bases, with 18 bases between. The CDR3 runs 17 residues. CDR1 is LGHNA and CDR2 is YSLEER in the germline V gene. The CDR3 spells CASSPQRSGHDTGELFF. DNA for the CDR3: TGCGCCAGCAGCCCCCAAAGATCAGGGCACGACACCGGGGAGCTGTTTTTT.

This clonotype was seen only a few times. The CDR3 protein is CASSAHWGEETQYF. The CDR3 nucleotides read TGTGCCAGCAGCGCCCATTGGGGGGAAGAGACCCAGTACTTC. The chain carries TRBV7-9 and TRBJ2-5, with TRBD2 as a possible D gene (6 bases). Germline V gene lookup returns CDR1 SEHNR and CDR2 FQNEAQ (reference sequence). V dropped 5 bases and J dropped 3 bases, with 13 bases sitting between them. This CDR3 has 14 residues.

Concerning this clonotype: Possible read error: a much larger clone is one base away. No conserved phenylalanine or tryptophan is present at the end of the CDR3, so a read error is the likely explanation. The chain links TRBV13 to TRBJ2-1, with 9 bases identical to TRBD2. Germline V gives CDR1 PRHDT, CDR2 FYEKMQ (reference sequence). V trimming: 10 bases; J trimming: 10 bases; junction bases outside the gene matches: 8. This CDR3 region has 12 residues. The CDR3 nucleotides are TGTGCCACCACCCTAGCGGGGACCGAGCAGTTCTTA. Amino acids: CATTLAGTEQFL.

This clonotype was detected once. The chain uses TRBV6-2 or TRBV6-3 and TRBJ2-7, with D possibly TRBD1 on 6 matching bases. The CDR3 consists of 16 residues. Per germline, CDR1 MNHEY and CDR2 SVGEGT. V shed 0 bases and J shed 3 bases, with 15 bases lying between them. In nucleotides, the CDR3 is TGTGCCAGCAGTTACTCTCCCCTGGGGGCGCACTACGAGCAGTACTTC. Translated: CASSYSPLGAHYEQYF.

This clonotype was recorded a few times. This chain uses TRBV20-1 with TRBJ1-2; maybe TRBD1 (5 bases). Germline V gene data show CDR1 as DFQATT and CDR2 as SNEGSKA (reference sequence). The CDR3 is 15 amino acids. V lost 0 bases and J lost 3, with 14 bases in between. The DNA of the CDR3 is TGCAGTGCTAGAGATCGGCAATCCAGGGACTATGGCTACACCTTC. Its translation: CSARDRQSRDYGYTF.

The chain joins TRBV27 to TRBJ2-2; 8 nucleotides agree with TRBD1. The length of the CDR3 is 14 residues. Per germline, CDR1 MNHEY and CDR2 SMNVEV (reference sequence). Trimming removed 5 bases from V and 5 bases from J; junction bases left unmatched: 4. CDR3 region: CASSTGGKTGELFF. As DNA, the CDR3 is TGTGCCAGCAGTACAGGGGGGAAAACCGGGGAGCTGTTTTTT.

This clonotype showed up just a few times. The junction differs from germline at one of its ends, possibly a read error. This chain links TRBV5-1 with TRBJ2-1; TRBD2 aligns across 11 bases. Germline lookup yields CDR1 SGHRS and CDR2 YFSETQ. The CDR3 is made up of 14 amino acids. CDR3 residues: CASSLGSGGDEQFF. The CDR3 DNA sequence: TGTGCCAGCAGCTTAGGTAGCGGGGGGGATGAGCAGTTCTTC.

Note on this clonotype: A much bigger clone sits one base away, suggesting this may be a read error. This chain joins TRBV25-1 and TRBJ2-5, with a weak D call TRBD2 (5 bases). The V gene's germline CDR1 is MGHDK and CDR2 SYGVNS. This CDR3 has 16 amino acids. CDR3 residues: CASSLSGSRTQGTQYF. Written as DNA, the CDR3 is TGTGCCAGCAGTTTGTCGGGATCACGCACCCAAGGGACCCAGTACTTC.

The chain's CDR3 is CASSQQRDSSYEQYF. CDR3 coding DNA: TGCGCCAGCAGCCAACAACGGGACAGTTCCTACGAGCAGTACTTC. J is TRBJ2-7 and V is TRBV4-3; 7 bases are a match to TRBD1. Germline V gene sequence: CDR1 LGHNA, CDR2 YSLEER. Trimming cost V 2 bases and J 1 base; bases outside gene matches: 5. This CDR3 contains 15 residues.

V and J are TRBV10-2 and TRBJ2-7, with D tentatively TRBD1 or TRBD2 (5 bases each). The V gene's germline CDR1 is WSHSY and CDR2 SAAADI. Trimming stripped 1 base from V and 1 base from J, with 11 bases between. CDR3 length: 15 amino acids. The CDR3 here is CASSEWGYGSYEQYF. CDR3 coding DNA: TGCGCCAGCAGTGAGTGGGGGTATGGGTCCTACGAGCAGTACTTC.

This clonotype was counted a few times. CDR3 nucleotides: TGTGCCAGCAGGCTCCTAAGGTACTTC. Its protein is CASRLLRYF. The rearrangement links TRBV7-2 to TRBJ2-5; no firm D call. The length of the CDR3 is 9 residues. CDR1 is SGHTA, CDR2 FQGNSA, per germline. The V gene lost 6 bases and the J gene lost 13 bases, with 9 bases spanning the gap.

This chain joins TRBV7-8 and TRBJ2-3, with TRBD2 as a possible D gene (5 bases). Germline CDR1 is SGHVS and CDR2 is FQNEAQ. Trimming pared 5 bases from V and 2 bases from J, leaving 14 bases between. The CDR3 runs 15 residues. CDR3 bases: TGTGCCAGCAGCCTCTTGCGGGTTTCCACAGATACGCAGTATTTT. Protein product: CASSLLRVSTDTQYF.

This chain links TRBV11-2 with TRBJ1-1; D gene uncertain. V was clipped by 0 bases and J by 10 bases, with 9 bases between them. The germline V gene has CDR1 SGHAT and CDR2 FQNNGV. The CDR3 is made up of 12 amino acids. CDR3 coding DNA: TGTGCCAGCAGCTTAGATCGGAGGGCAGCTTTCTTT. Translated: CASSLDRRAAFF.

This clonotype was seen a few times. The chain combines TRBV21-1 with TRBJ2-5; the DNA was not compared with TRBD1, the D call given in the table. TRBV21-1 is a listed pseudogene. The CDR3 has 16 amino acids. DNA for the CDR3: TGTGCCAGCAGCAAGGCCAGGACAAAAAGCGGCGAGACCCAGTACTTC. Protein sequence: CASSKARTKSGETQYF.

This chain uses TRBV6-1 with TRBJ2-5, with 10 bases lining up with TRBD2. V shed 5 bases, J shed 6 bases, and the junction held 9 bases outside the gene matches. The length of the CDR3 is 15 residues. Per germline, CDR1 MNHNS and CDR2 SASEGT. The CDR3 nucleotides read TGTGCCAGCAGTCAGGGGACTAGCGCGGGGAAGACCCAGTACTTC. It specifies CASSQGTSAGKTQYF.

The sample holds a few counts of this clonotype. The genes are TRBV27 and TRBJ1-2; D gene unclear. The germline V and J ends were trimmed by 5 bases and 4 bases, with 23 bases remaining between them. The CDR3 is made up of 17 amino acids. Germline CDR1 reads MNHEY; CDR2 reads SMNVEV (reference sequence). The CDR3 nucleotides read TGTGCCAGCAGTCCCGTCTTATCAGGACCGGAGGGCTATGGCTACACCTTC. It specifies CASSPVLSGPEGYGYTF.